Listed below are T cell receptor beta chains from one sample, sequenced in a study of response to subunit inactivated influenza vaccine. MiXCR, run by TCRdb on the RT-PCR reads, gives a single entry per CDR3 protein. The data hold 700,000 to 900,000 distinct CDR3 sequences, with approximately 22% observed a single time. The starting material was PBMCs from blood, obtained 5 to 6 days after vaccination. All receptors derive from a man between 45 and 60 years old who received an inactivated influenza vaccine. The CDR3 runs from the conserved cysteine through the conserved F or W. A D gene is named only where the DNA matches it firmly. Expanded clones get a size class; other rows say once, few or many, or leave the size out.

. | few | TRBJ2-7 | TRBV11-2 | TGTGCCAGCAGCTTATCTCAACAGGGAGGACCTAACCCGGACGAGCAGTACTTC | CASSLSQQGGPNPDEQYF
TRBD2 | . | TRBJ2-1 | TRBV20-1 | TGCAGTGCTAGAGATCCCCGCGCGGGGGGCAAGCAGTTCTTC | CSARDPRAGGKQFF
TRBD2 | many | TRBJ2-1 | TRBV24-1 | TGTGCCACCGATGCGGGGGGCGAAAACAATGAGCAGTTCTTC | CATDAGGENNEQFF
TRBD1 | . | TRBJ1-1 | TRBV6-2/TRBV6-3 | TGTGCCAGCAGTCGTCCCGGGACAGGGGTTACTGAAGCTTTCTTT | CASSRPGTGVTEAFF
. | few | TRBJ2-1 | TRBV20-1 | TGCAGTGCTGTCGGACTACCCCGGACGAACGAGCAGTTCTTC | CSAVGLPRTNEQFF
. | . | TRBJ1-2 | TRBV24-1 | TGTGCCACCAGTGACAAGACAGGACCCTATGGCTACACCTTC | CATSDKTGPYGYTF
TRBD1 | . | TRBJ2-4 | TRBV7-2 | TGTGCCAGCAGCTTAGGACAGGGACGCATTCAGTACTTC | CASSLGQGRIQYF
TRBD1 | few | TRBJ2-2 | TRBV4-3 | TGCGCCAGCAGCCAAGACACAGGGGCGAGCACCGGGGAGCTGTTTTTT | CASSQDTGASTGELFF
TRBD2 | . | TRBJ2-3 | TRBV20-1 | TGCAGTGCTAGTCATGCTAGCGGGAGCACAGATACGCAGTATTTT | CSASHASGSTDTQYF
. | few | TRBJ2-7 | TRBV18 | TGTGCCAGCTCACCACGACAGGTGGGAGACGAGCAGTACTTC | CASSPRQVGDEQYF
. | . | TRBJ1-4 | TRBV5-1 | TGCGCCAGCAGCTTGGGACAAGAGAATGAAAAACTGTTTTTT | CASSLGQENEKLFF
. | . | TRBJ2-1 | TRBV21-1 | TGTGCCAGCAGCCTTGAGCAGTTCTTC | CASSLEQFF
. | few | TRBJ1-3 | TRBV29-1 | TGCAGCGTCGAATCCGGGACTGGAAACACCATATATTTT | CSVESGTGNTIYF
. | . | TRBJ1-6 | TRBV4-1 | TGCGCCAGCAGCCAAGATGGGACCCTCCACTTT | CASSQDGTLHF
. | . | TRBJ2-1 | TRBV9 | TGTGCCAGCAGCGTAGGTGGAAATAGCCTCAATGAGCAGTTCTTC | CASSVGGNSLNEQFF
. | few | TRBJ2-1 | TRBV6-2/TRBV6-3 | TGTGCCAGCTGGACAGTGCCAGGCAATGAGCAGTTCTTC | CASWTVPGNEQFF
. | few | TRBJ2-1 | TRBV11-2 | TGTGCCAGCAGCGCAGAGGTTGGGGCTACGTACAATGAGCAGTTCTTC | CASSAEVGATYNEQFF
. | . | TRBJ2-7 | TRBV5-1 | TGCGCCAGCAGCCTGAGACTACTAGCTGGGAGAACCTACGAGCAGTACTTC | CASSLRLLAGRTYEQYF
TRBD2 | . | TRBJ2-1 | TRBV6-2/TRBV6-3 | TGTGCCAGCACCCCTGGGAGGCTAGCGGGATACAATGAGCAGTTCTTC | CASTPGRLAGYNEQFF
TRBD1 | few | TRBJ2-5 | TRBV18 | TGTGCCAGCTCACCTCCGGGACAGCAAAAAGAGACCCAGTACTTC | CASSPPGQQKETQYF
TRBD2 | few | TRBJ2-1 | TRBV28 | TGTGCCAGCGGGACATTGACTAGCGGCTCCTACAATGAGCAGTTCTTC | CASGTLTSGSYNEQFF
. | few | TRBJ2-2 | TRBV4-3 | TGCGCCAGCAGCCAAGGGGTCCTCACCGGGGAGCTGTTTTTT | CASSQGVLTGELFF
. | few | TRBJ2-3 | TRBV7-6 | TGTGCCAGCAGCTTAGTGCGTCGCACAGATACGCAGTATTTT | CASSLVRRTDTQYF
TRBD2 | . | TRBJ2-2 | TRBV5-1 | TGCGCCAGCAGCGGGGGACAGCTGACTAGCGGAGGAATCACCGGGGAGCTGTTTTTT | CASSGGQLTSGGITGELFF
TRBD2 | . | TRBJ2-7 | TRBV7-9 | TGTGCCAGCAGCCAAGGGCCGGGACTAGCGGTTGGGCAGTACTTC | CASSQGPGLAVGQYF
. | . | TRBJ2-1 | TRBV7-2 | TGTGCCAGCAGCCTAGGTCCGGGACGCGACTACAATGAGCAGTTCTTC | CASSLGPGRDYNEQFF
. | few | TRBJ1-1 | TRBV6-1 | TGTGCCAGCAGTAGCGGAAGCCGGTCAACTGAAGCTTTCTTT | CASSSGSRSTEAFF
TRBD1 | . | TRBJ2-5 | TRBV20-1 | TGCAGTGGGAGAGAGGGGGGACAGGGGGACCAGTACTTC | CSGREGGQGDQYF
TRBD1 | . | TRBJ2-6 | TRBV28 | TGTGCCAGCAGTTCGGGGACAGCGCTCGACCTGACTTTC | CASSSGTALDLTF
TRBD1 | . | TRBJ2-7 | TRBV14 | TGTGCCAGCAGCCAAGGGACAGGACTCTCCTACGAGCAGTACTTC | CASSQGTGLSYEQYF
. | . | TRBJ1-6 | TRBV7-9 | TGTGCCAGCAGCTTCTCTCGGGAAAATTCACCCCTCCACTTT | CASSFSRENSPLHF
TRBD1 | . | TRBJ1-5 | TRBV6-1 | TGTGCCAGCAGGGGACAGAGTACTAGCAATCAGCCCCAGCATTTT | CASRGQSTSNQPQHF
TRBD2 | few | TRBJ2-5 | TRBV3-1 | TGTGCCAGCAGCCCCCTCGGGCGGGACTACCAGTACTTC | CASSPLGRDYQYF
. | . | TRBJ2-7 | TRBV7-9 | TGTGCCAGCAGCTTACAACTGTTCCACGAGCAGTACTTC | CASSLQLFHEQYF
TRBD2 | . | TRBJ2-3 | TRBV5-6 | TGTGCCAGCAGCCCTCGGGGGGGCTGGGATACGCAGTATTTT | CASSPRGGWDTQYF
TRBD1 | . | TRBJ2-7 | TRBV6-2/TRBV6-3 | TGTGCCAGCAGCGATCCGGGACAGGGAAAGTACTACGAGCAGTACTTC | CASSDPGQGKYYEQYF
. | . | TRBJ2-1 | TRBV20-1 | TGCAGTGCTACCTCCGGGAACGAAATTGGTAATGAGCAGTTCTTC | CSATSGNEIGNEQFF
TRBD2 | few | TRBJ2-3 | TRBV20-1 | TGCAGTGCTAGAGTATCCGGGAGGCGCACAGATACGCAGTATTTT | CSARVSGRRTDTQYF
TRBD2 | . | TRBJ2-2 | TRBV12-3/TRBV12-4 | TGTGCCAGCCGCTTAGCGCGGGAGTACACCGGGGAGCTGTTTTTT | CASRLAREYTGELFF
TRBD1 | few | TRBJ1-1 | TRBV12-3/TRBV12-4 | TGTGCCAGCAATCGGGACAGCGATAACACTGAAGCTTTCTTT | CASNRDSDNTEAFF
. | few | TRBJ1-5 | TRBV5-1 | TGCGCCAGCAGCTTGGTAACAGGAGGGAGTCAGCCCCAGCATTTT | CASSLVTGGSQPQHF
. | many | TRBJ2-7 | TRBV4-2 | TGTGCCAGCAGCCAAGATACAAAGGGACACTCTTTCTACGAGCAGTACTTC | CASSQDTKGHSFYEQYF